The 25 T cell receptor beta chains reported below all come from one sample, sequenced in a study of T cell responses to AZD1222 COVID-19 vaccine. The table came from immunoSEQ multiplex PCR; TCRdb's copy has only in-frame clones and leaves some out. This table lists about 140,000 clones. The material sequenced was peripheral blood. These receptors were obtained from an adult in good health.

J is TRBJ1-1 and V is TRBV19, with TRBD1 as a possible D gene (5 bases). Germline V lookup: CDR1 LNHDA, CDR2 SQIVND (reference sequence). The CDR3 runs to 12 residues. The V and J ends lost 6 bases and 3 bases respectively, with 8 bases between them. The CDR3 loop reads CASSVGDTEAFF. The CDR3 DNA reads TGTGCCAGTAGCGTGGGGGACACTGAAGCTTTCTTT.

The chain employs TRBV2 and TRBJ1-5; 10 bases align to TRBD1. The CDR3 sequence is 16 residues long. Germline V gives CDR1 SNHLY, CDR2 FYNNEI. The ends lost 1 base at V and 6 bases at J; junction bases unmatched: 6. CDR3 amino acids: CASSEERTGGSQPQHF. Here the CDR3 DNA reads TGTGCCAGCAGTGAAGAAAGGACAGGGGGAAGTCAGCCCCAGCATTTT.

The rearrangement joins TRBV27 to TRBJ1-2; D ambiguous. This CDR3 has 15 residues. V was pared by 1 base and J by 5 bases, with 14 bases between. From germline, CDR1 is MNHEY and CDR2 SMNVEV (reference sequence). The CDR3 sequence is CASSLFVGEVYGYTF. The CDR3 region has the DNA TGTGCCAGCAGTTTATTTGTTGGGGAAGTTTATGGCTACACCTTC.

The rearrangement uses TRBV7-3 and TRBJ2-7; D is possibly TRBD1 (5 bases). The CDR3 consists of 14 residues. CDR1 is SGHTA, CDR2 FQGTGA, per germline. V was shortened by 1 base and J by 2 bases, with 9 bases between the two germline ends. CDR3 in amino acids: CASSLSPGTYEQYF. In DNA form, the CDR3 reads TGTGCCAGCAGCTTAAGTCCAGGGACCTACGAGCAGTACTTC.

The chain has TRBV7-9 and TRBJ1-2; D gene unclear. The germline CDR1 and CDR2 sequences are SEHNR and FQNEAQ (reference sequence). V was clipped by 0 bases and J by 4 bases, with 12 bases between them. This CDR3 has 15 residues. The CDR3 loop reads CASSLARVQAYGYTF. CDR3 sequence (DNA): TGTGCCAGCAGCTTAGCGCGGGTGCAAGCCTATGGCTACACCTTC.

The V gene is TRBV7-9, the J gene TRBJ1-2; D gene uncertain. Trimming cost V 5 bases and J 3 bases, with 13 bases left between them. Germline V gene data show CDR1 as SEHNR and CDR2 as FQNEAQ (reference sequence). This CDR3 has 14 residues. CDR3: CASSISLADYGYTF. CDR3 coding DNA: TGTGCCAGCAGCATAAGTCTAGCTGACTATGGCTACACCTTC.

The CDR3 loop reads CASSPGTSPYNEQFF. CDR3 bases: TGTGCCAGCAGCCCTGGGACTAGCCCTTACAATGAGCAGTTCTTC. The V gene is TRBV7-2, the J gene TRBJ2-1; 9 bases agree with TRBD2. The CDR3 has 15 residues. Germline V gene sequence: CDR1 SGHTA, CDR2 FQGNSA. The V gene end was trimmed by 5 bases and the J gene end by 4 bases; junction bases not matched to a gene: 6.

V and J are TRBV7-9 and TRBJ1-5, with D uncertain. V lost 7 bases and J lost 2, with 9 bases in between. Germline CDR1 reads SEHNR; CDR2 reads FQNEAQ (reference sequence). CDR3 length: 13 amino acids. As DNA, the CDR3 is TGTGCCAGCATGGGCGGGGGCAATCAGCCCCAGCATTTT. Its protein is CASMGGGNQPQHF.

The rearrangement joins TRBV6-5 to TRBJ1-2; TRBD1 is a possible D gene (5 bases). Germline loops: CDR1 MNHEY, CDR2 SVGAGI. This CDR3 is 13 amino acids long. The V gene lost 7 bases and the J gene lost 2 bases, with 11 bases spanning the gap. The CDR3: CASTRDGNYGYTF. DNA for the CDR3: TGTGCCAGCACCCGGGACGGAAACTATGGCTACACCTTC.

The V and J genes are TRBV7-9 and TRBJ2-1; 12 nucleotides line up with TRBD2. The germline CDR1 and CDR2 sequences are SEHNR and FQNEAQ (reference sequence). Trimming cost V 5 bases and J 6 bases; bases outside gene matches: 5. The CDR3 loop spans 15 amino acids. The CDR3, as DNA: TGTGCCAGCAGCCTTACTAGCGGGGGGTCCAATGAGCAGTTCTTC. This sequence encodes CASSLTSGGSNEQFF.

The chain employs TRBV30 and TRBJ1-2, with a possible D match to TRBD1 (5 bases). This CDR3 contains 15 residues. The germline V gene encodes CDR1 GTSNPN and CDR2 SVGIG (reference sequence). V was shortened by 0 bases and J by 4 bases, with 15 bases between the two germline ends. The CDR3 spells CAWSVLVGVGYGYTF. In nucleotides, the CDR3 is TGTGCCTGGAGTGTACTTGTAGGGGTCGGCTATGGCTACACCTTC. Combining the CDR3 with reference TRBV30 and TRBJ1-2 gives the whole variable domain SQTIHQWPATLVQPVGSPLSLECTVEGTSNPNLYWYRQAAGRGLQLLFYSVGIGQISSEVPQNLSASRPQDRQFILSSKKLLLSDSGFYLCAWSVLVGVGYGYTFGSGTRLTVV.

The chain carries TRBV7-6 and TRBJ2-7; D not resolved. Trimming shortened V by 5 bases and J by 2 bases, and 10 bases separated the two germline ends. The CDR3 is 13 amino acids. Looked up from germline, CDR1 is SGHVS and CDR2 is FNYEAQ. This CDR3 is CASSTGAAYEQYF. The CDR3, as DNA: TGTGCCAGCAGCACTGGAGCAGCCTACGAGCAGTACTTC.

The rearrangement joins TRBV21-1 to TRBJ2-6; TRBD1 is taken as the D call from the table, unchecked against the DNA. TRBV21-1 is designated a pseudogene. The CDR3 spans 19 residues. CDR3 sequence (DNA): TGTGCCAGCAAGCCTCCCAACCTCCTTGACAGTACTGGGGCCAACGTCCTGACTTTC. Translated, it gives CASKPPNLLDSTGANVLTF.

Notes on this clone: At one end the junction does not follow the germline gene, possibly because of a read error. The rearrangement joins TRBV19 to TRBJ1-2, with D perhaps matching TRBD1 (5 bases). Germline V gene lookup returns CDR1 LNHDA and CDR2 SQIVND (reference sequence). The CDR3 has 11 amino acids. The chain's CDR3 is CASRIGDGYTF. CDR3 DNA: TGTGCCAGTAGGATAGGGGATGGCTACACCTTC.

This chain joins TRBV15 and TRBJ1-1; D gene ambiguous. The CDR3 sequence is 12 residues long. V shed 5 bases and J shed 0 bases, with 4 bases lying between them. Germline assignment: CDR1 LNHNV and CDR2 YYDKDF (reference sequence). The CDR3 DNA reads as TGTGCCACCAGCCGATTGAACACTGAAGCTTTCTTT. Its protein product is CATSRLNTEAFF.

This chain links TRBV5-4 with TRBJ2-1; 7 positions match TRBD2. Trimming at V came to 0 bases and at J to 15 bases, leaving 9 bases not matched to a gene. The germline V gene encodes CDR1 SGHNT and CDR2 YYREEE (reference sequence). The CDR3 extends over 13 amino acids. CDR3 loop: CASSLDSGDYPFF. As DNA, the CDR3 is TGTGCCAGCAGCTTGGATAGTGGGGACTATCCGTTCTTC.

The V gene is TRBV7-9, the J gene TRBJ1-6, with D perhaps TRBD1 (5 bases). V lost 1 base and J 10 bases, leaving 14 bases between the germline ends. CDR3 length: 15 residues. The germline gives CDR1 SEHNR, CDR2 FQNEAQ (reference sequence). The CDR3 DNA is TGTGCCAGCAGCTTAGAAATGTTGGACACATCACCCCTCCACTTT. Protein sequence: CASSLEMLDTSPLHF. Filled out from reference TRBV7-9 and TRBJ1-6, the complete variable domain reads DTGVSQNPRHKITKRGQNVTFRCDPISEHNRLYWYRQTLGQGPEFLTYFQNEAQLEKSRLLSDRFSAERPKGSFSTLEIQRTEQGDSAMYLCASSLEMLDTSPLHFGNGTRLTVT.

In nucleotides, the CDR3 is TGTGCCAGCGGCTTGGACAGGGGCCCCTATGGCTACACCTTC. This translates into CASGLDRGPYGYTF. This chain uses TRBV19 with TRBJ1-2; 9 bases fit TRBD1. The trim removed 9 bases at V and 4 bases at J, leaving 9 bases unmatched. The CDR3 has 14 residues. Germline V gives CDR1 LNHDA, CDR2 SQIVND (reference sequence).

The CDR3 reads CASGQGAFGDEQYF. The DNA for the CDR3 is TGTGCCAGTGGACAGGGGGCCTTTGGGGACGAGCAGTACTTC. V and J are TRBV7-9 and TRBJ2-7; 11 bases map to TRBD1. The CDR3 spans 14 residues. V was pared by 9 bases and J by 5 bases, with 9 bases of the junction left unmatched. Germline CDR1 SEHNR, CDR2 FQNEAQ (reference sequence).

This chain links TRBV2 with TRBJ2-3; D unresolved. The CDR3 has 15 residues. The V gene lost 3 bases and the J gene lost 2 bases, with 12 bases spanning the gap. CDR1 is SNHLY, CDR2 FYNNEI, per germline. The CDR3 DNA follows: TGTGCCAGCAGTGATCCCGGCCAGTTCACAGATACGCAGTATTTT. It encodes CASSDPGQFTDTQYF. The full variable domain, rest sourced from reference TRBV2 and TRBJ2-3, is EPEVTQTPSHQVTQMGQEVILRCVPISNHLYFYWYRQILGQKVEFLVSFYNNEISEKSEIFDDQFSVERPDGSNFTLKIRSTKLEDSAMYFCASSDPGQFTDTQYFGPGTRLTVL.

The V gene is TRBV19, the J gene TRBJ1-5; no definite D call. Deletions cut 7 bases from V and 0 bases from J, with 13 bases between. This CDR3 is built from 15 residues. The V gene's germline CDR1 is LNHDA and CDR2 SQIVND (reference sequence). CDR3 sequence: CASNGPRYSNQPQHF. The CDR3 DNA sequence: TGTGCCAGTAACGGACCGCGTTATAGCAATCAGCCCCAGCATTTT.

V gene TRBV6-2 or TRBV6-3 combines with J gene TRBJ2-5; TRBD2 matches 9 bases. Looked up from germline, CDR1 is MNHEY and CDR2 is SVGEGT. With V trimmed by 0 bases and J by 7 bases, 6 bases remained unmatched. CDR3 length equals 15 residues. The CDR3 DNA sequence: TGTGCCAGCAGTTACTCGAGCGGGGGGCTCGGGACCCAGTACTTC. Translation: CASSYSSGGLGTQYF.

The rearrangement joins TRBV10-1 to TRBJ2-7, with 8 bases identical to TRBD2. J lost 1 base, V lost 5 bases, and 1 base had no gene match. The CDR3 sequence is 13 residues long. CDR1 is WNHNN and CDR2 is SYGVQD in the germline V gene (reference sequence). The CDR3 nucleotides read TGCGCCAGCAGTAAGCGGGGGTCCTACGAGCAGTACTTC. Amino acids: CASSKRGSYEQYF.

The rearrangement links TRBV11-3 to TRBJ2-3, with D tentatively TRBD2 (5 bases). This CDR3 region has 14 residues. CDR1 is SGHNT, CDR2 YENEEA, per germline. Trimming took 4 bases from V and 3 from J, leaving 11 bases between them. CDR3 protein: CASSSGLGTDTQYF. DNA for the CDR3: TGTGCCAGCAGCTCAGGACTGGGGACAGATACGCAGTATTTT.

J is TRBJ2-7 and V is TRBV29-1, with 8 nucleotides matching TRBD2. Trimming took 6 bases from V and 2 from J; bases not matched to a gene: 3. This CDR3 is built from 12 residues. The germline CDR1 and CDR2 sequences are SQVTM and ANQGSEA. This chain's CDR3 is CSVRSGAYEQYF. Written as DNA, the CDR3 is TGCAGCGTCCGTAGCGGGGCCTACGAGCAGTACTTC.